These T cell receptor beta chains were read from a single sample in a study of OX40 agonist ivuxolimab in advanced cancers. Repertoires were generated with immunoSEQ multiplex PCR, while TCRdb's copy carries only in-frame clones and drops some. This sample yields tens of thousands of clones, of which roughly 86% are seen a single time; 1.1% belongs to the top ten. The source material was CD4+ or CD8+ T cells sorted from blood, sampled in a trial of the OX40 agonist ivuxolimab. Receptors originate from an adult with an advanced solid tumor such as melanoma, head and neck, liver or kidney cancer. CDR3s include the opening cysteine and the closing phenylalanine or tryptophan. D genes are given only for firm matches. Rows give clone size only sometimes, using once, few, many, or a class for an expanded clone.

-,TRBV4-2,-,TRBJ2-1,CASSQAGWNSYNEQFF,TGTGCCAGCAGCCAAGCTGGCTGGAACTCCTACAATGAGCAGTTCTTC
once,TRBV10-3,TRBD1,TRBJ2-2,CAIKQQGADTGELFF,TGTGCCATCAAGCAACAGGGGGCGGACACCGGGGAGCTGTTTTTT
-,TRBV6-1,TRBD2,TRBJ2-1,CASSEYSGLADNEQFF,TGTGCCAGCAGTGAATACTCGGGACTAGCGGACAATGAGCAGTTCTTC
few,TRBV11-3,-,TRBJ2-2,CASSLDRQGSGELFF,TGTGCCAGCAGCTTAGATAGGCAGGGCTCCGGGGAGCTGTTTTTT
-,TRBV7-2,-,TRBJ2-7,CASSFPGRYEQYF,TGTGCCAGCAGCTTTCCAGGACGCTACGAGCAGTACTTC
-,TRBV5-1,-,TRBJ2-7,CASSLVQDQEQYF,TGCGCCAGCAGCTTGGTGCAGGACCAAGAGCAGTACTTC
-,TRBV27,-,TRBJ2-4,CASSLLGPGDIQYF,TGTGCCAGCAGTTTATTAGGGCCTGGAGACATTCAGTACTTC
-,TRBV6-1,-,TRBJ2-2,CASSEQGNTGELFF,TGTGCCAGCAGTGAACAGGGGAACACCGGGGAGCTGTTTTTT
-,TRBV28,-,TRBJ1-2,CASSLTEANYGYTF,TGTGCCAGCAGTTTAACAGAAGCTAACTATGGCTACACCTTC
few,TRBV7-2,-,TRBJ1-5,CASSQARNQPQHF,TGTGCCAGCAGCCAGGCCCGCAATCAGCCCCAGCATTTT
-,TRBV5-4,TRBD2,TRBJ2-3,CASSLNLLAGGADTQYF,TGTGCCAGCAGCTTGAATTTGCTAGCGGGAGGTGCAGATACGCAGTATTTT
few,TRBV5-1,-,TRBJ1-2,CASSLAGDGYTF,TGCGCCAGCAGCTTGGCAGGGGATGGCTACACCTTC
-,TRBV5-1,-,TRBJ2-3,CASSGEHTDTQYF,TGCGCCAGCAGCGGGGAGCACACAGATACGCAGTATTTT
-,TRBV5-1,-,TRBJ2-3,CASSSGTYTDTQYF,TGCGCCAGCAGCTCAGGGACATACACAGATACGCAGTATTTT
-,TRBV7-3,TRBD1,TRBJ2-3,CASSFTGASGDTQYF,TGTGCCAGCAGCTTCACAGGGGCGTCGGGGGATACGCAGTATTTT
-,TRBV5-1,-,TRBJ1-1,CASSLGSGGEAFF,TGCGCCAGCAGCTTGGGGTCGGGGGGTGAAGCTTTCTTT
-,TRBV7-9,TRBD1,TRBJ1-5,CASSLWDSSNQPQHF,TGTGCCAGCAGCCTATGGGACAGTAGTAATCAGCCCCAGCATTTT
-,TRBV18,-,TRBJ1-2,CASSPPTGSNGYTF,TGTGCCAGCTCACCACCTACAGGGTCAAATGGCTACACCTTC
-,TRBV6-6,-,TRBJ2-1,CASTSTTGGVSNEQFF,TGTGCCAGCACCTCGACTACGGGTGGTGTTTCCAATGAGCAGTTCTTC
-,TRBV18,TRBD1,TRBJ2-5,CASSPGQEVGETQYF,TGTGCCAGCTCACCGGGACAGGAGGTGGGAGAGACCCAGTACTTC
-,TRBV7-3,-,TRBJ2-7,CASSPWKGSVEEQYF,TGTGCCAGCAGCCCCTGGAAGGGGTCCGTGGAAGAGCAGTACTTC
-,TRBV25-1,TRBD2,TRBJ2-5,CASSESGGGETQYF,TGTGCCAGCAGTGAATCGGGGGGAGGGGAGACCCAGTACTTC
-,TRBV5-1,TRBD1,TRBJ2-3,CASSLTPGTGTDTQYF,TGCGCCAGCAGCTTGACTCCCGGGACAGGGACAGATACGCAGTATTTT
few,TRBV18,TRBD1,TRBJ2-2,CASSPRLRDRTNANTGELFF,TGTGCCAGCTCACCACGTCTAAGGGACAGGACCAACGCGAACACCGGGGAGCTGTTTTTT
-,TRBV6-6,-,TRBJ2-7,CASSTPGYEQYF,TGTGCCAGCAGTACCCCTGGCTACGAGCAGTACTTC
-,TRBV28,TRBD2,TRBJ2-2,CASRVREDAGELFF,TGTGCCAGCAGGGTGCGGGAGGACGCCGGGGAGCTGTTTTTT
-,TRBV25-1,-,TRBJ2-1,CASSELDVVNEQFF,TGTGCCAGCAGTGAATTAGACGTGGTGAATGAGCAGTTCTTC
-,TRBV7-2,-,TRBJ1-3,CASSLMGEGSGNTIYF,TGTGCCAGCAGCTTAATGGGGGAAGGGTCTGGAAACACCATATATTTT
-,TRBV5-1,-,TRBJ2-5,CASSLEGVETQYF,TGCGCCAGCAGCTTGGAAGGGGTTGAGACCCAGTACTTC
once,TRBV5-1,-,TRBJ1-4,CASSFINPSEKLFF,TGCGCCAGCAGCTTTATTAATCCCTCCGAAAAACTGTTTTTT
-,TRBV7-9,-,TRBJ2-3,CASRSKTRSGQEGADTQYF,TGTGCCAGCAGGTCCAAAACGCGGAGTGGGCAGGAAGGCGCAGATACGCAGTATTTT
-,TRBV29-1,-,TRBJ2-3,CSVVRAGTDTQYF,TGCAGCGTTGTTCGGGCGGGAACGGATACGCAGTATTTT
-,TRBV7-8,-,TRBJ1-2,CASSLAWGRDYGYTF,TGTGCCAGCAGCTTAGCCTGGGGCAGGGACTATGGCTACACCTTC
once,TRBV19,-,TRBJ1-5,CASSIQGGGNQPQHF,TGTGCCAGTAGTATACAGGGAGGAGGCAATCAGCCCCAGCATTTT
-,TRBV28,TRBD1,TRBJ1-2,CASSLGQGTYGYTF,TGTGCCAGCAGTTTAGGACAGGGCACCTATGGCTACACCTTC
-,TRBV4-3,TRBD2,TRBJ2-4,CASSQVGLAGAKNIQYF,TGCGCCAGCAGCCAAGTGGGACTAGCGGGAGCCAAAAACATTCAGTACTTC
-,TRBV5-1,-,TRBJ1-4,CASSLGGGVQEKLFF,TGCGCCAGCAGCCTGGGCGGGGGGGTTCAGGAAAAACTGTTTTTT
-,TRBV27,-,TRBJ2-7,CASSLTGAYEQYF,TGTGCCAGCAGTCTAACCGGGGCCTACGAGCAGTACTTC